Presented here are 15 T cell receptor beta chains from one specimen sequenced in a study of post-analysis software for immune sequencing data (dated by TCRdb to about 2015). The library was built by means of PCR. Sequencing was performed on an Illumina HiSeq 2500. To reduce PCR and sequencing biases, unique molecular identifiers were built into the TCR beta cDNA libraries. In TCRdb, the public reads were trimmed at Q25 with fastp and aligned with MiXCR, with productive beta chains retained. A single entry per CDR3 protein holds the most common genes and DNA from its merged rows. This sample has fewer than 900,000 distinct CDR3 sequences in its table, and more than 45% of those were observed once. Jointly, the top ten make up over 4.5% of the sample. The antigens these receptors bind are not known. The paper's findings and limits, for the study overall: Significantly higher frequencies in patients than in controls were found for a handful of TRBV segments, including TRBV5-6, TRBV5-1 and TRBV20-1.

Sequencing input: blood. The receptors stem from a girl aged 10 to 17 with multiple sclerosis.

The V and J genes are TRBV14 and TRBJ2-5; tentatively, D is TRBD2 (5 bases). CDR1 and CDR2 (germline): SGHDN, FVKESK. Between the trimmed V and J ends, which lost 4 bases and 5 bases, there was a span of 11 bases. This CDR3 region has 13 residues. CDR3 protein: CASSPSFGETQYF. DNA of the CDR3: TGTGCCAGCAGCCCTAGCTTCGGCGAGACCCAGTACTTC.

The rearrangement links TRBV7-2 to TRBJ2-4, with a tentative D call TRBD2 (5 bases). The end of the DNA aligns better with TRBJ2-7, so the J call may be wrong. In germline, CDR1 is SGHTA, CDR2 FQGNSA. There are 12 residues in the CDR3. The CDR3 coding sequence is TGTGCCAGCCTTTTGGGAGCCTACGAGCAGTACTTC. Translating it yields CASLLGAYEQYF.

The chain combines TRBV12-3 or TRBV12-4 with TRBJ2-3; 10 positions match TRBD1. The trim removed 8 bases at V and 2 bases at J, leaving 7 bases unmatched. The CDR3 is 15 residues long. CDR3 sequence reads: CASLRDRGFTDTQYF. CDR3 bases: TGTGCCAGCCTTAGGGACAGGGGATTCACAGATACGCAGTATTTT.

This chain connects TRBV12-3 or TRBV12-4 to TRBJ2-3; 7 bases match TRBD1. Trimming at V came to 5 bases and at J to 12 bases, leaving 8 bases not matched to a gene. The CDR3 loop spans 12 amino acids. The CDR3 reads CASSAFGTAQYF. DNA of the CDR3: TGTGCCAGCAGTGCCTTCGGGACAGCACAGTATTTT.

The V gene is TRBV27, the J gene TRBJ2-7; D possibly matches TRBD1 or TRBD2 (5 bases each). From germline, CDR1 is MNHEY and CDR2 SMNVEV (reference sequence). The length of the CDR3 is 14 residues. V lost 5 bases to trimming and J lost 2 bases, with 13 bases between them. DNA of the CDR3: TGTGCCAGCAGTGAAGGGACGAACACCTACGAGCAGTACTTC. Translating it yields CASSEGTNTYEQYF.

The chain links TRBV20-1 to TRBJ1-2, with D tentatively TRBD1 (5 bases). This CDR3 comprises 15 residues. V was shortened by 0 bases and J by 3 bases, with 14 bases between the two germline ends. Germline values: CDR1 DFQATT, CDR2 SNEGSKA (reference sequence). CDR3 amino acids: CSARDLDSRHYGYTF. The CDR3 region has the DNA TGCAGTGCTAGAGATCTTGACAGTCGCCACTATGGCTACACCTTC.

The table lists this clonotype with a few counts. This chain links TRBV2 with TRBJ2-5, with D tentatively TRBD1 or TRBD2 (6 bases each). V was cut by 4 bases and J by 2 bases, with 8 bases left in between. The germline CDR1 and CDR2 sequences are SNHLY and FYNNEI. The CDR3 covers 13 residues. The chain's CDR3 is CASSAGAQETQYF. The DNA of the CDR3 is TGTGCCAGCAGTGCGGGGGCTCAAGAGACCCAGTACTTC.

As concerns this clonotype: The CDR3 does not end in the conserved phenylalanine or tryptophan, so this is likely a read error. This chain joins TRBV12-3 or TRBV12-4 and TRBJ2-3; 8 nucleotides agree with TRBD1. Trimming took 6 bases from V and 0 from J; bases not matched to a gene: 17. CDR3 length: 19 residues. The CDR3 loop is CASSRSGAGGASSTDTQYS. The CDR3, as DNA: TGTGCCAGCAGCCGAAGTGGGGCAGGGGGCGCGTCCAGCACAGATACGCAGTATTCT.

CDR3 sequence (DNA): TGTGCCAGCAGCCCCCGACAGAGCTCCTATAATTCACCCCTCCACTTT. It translates to CASSPRQSSYNSPLHF. The chain has TRBV6-6 and TRBJ1-6; D is possibly TRBD1 (5 bases). This CDR3 is 16 amino acids long. The germline V and J ends were trimmed by 6 bases and 0 bases, with 12 bases remaining between them. Germline V gives CDR1 MNHNY, CDR2 SVGAGI (reference sequence).

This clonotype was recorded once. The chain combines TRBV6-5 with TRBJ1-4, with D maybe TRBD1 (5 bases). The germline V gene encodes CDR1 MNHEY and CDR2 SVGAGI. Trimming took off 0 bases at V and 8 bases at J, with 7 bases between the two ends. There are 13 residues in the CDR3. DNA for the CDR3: TGTGCCAGCAGTTACTCTGGGACCGAAAAACTGTTTTTT. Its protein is CASSYSGTEKLFF.

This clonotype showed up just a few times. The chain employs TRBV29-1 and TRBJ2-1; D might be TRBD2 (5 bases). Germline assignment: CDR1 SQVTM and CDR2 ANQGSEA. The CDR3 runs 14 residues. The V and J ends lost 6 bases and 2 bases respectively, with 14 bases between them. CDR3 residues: CSVTGAETYNEQFF. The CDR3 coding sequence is TGCAGCGTGACCGGAGCGGAGACCTACAATGAGCAGTTCTTC.

In DNA, the CDR3 is TGCGCCAGCAGCCAAGATTTCACCGGGACAGGGCGCGAGCAGTACTTC. This sequence encodes CASSQDFTGTGREQYF. V and J are TRBV4-3 and TRBJ2-7; 9 nucleotides align to TRBD1. From germline, CDR1 is LGHNA and CDR2 YSLEER. V shed 0 bases, J shed 6 bases, and the junction held 9 bases outside the gene matches. The CDR3 extends over 16 amino acids.

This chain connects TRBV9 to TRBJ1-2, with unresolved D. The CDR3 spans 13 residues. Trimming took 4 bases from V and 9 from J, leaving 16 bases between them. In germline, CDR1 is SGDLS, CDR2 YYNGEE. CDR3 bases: TGTGCCAGCAGCTCGCAATCTGATTGGAGCTACACCTTC. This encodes CASSSQSDWSYTF.

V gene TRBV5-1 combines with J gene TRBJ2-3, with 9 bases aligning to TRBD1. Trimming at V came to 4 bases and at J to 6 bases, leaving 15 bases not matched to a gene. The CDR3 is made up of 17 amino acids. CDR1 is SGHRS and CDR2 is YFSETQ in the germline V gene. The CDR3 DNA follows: TGCGCCAGCAGCGTTGGACAGGGGAACTGGCCCCTGGATACGCAGTATTTT. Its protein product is CASSVGQGNWPLDTQYF.

This CDR3 reads CASSEATGQIYGYTF. The CDR3 region has the DNA TGTGCCAGCAGTGAAGCCACAGGCCAAATCTATGGCTACACCTTC. The V gene is TRBV6-1, the J gene TRBJ1-2, with D possibly TRBD1 on 5 matching bases. Germline V gene lookup returns CDR1 MNHNS and CDR2 SASEGT. The ends were cut back, 0 bases at V and 4 bases at J, with 12 bases in the middle. The length of the CDR3 is 15 residues.